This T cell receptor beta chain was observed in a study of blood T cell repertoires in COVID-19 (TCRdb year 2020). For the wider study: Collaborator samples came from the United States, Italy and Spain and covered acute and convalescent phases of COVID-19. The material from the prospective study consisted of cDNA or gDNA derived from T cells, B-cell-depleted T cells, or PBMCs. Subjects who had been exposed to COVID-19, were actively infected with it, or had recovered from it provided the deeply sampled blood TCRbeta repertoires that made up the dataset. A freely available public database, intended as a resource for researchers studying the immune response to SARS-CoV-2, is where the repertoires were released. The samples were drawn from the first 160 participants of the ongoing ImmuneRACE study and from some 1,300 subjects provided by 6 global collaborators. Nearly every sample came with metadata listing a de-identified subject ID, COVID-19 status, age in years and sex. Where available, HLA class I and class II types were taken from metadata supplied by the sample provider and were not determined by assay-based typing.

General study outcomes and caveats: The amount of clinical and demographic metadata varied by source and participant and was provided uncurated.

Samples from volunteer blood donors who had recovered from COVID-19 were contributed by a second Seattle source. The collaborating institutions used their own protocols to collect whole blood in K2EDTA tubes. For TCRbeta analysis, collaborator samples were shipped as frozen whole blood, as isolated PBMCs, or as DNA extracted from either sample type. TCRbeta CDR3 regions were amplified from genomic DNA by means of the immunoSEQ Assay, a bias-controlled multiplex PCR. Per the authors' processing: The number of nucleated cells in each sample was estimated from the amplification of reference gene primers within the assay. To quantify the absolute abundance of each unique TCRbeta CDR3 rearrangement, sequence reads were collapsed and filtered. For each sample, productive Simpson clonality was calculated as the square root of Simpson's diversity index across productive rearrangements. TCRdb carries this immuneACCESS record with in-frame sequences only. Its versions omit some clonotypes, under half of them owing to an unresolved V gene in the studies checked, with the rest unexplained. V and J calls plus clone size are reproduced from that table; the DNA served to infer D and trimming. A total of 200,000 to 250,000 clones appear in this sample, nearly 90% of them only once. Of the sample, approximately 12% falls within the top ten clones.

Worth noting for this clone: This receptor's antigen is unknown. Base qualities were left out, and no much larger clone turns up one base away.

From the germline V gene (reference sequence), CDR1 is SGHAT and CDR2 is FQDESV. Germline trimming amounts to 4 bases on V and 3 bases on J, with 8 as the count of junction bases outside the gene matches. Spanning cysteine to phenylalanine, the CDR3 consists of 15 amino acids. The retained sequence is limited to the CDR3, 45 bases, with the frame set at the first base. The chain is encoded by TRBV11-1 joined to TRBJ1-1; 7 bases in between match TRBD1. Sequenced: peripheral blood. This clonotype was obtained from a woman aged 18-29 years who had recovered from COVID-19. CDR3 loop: CASSSRMTGHTEAFF. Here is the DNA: TGTGCCAGCAGCTCCCGGATGACAGGGCACACTGAAGCTTTCTTT.